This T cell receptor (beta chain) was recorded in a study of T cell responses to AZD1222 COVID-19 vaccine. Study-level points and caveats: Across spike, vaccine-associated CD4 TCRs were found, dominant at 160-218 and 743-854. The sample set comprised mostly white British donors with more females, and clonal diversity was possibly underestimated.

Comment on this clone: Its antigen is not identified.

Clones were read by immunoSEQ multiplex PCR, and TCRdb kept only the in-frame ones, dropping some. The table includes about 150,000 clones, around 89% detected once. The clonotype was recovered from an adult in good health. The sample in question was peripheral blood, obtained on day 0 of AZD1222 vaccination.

CDR3 residues: CASSTGGISVVTEAFF. CDR3 nucleotides: TGTGCCAGCTCAACAGGGGGAATAAGCGTTGTCACTGAAGCTTTCTTT. The rearrangement uses TRBV18 and TRBJ1-1, with 8 bases matching TRBD1. The V segment lost 5 bases and the J segment 4 bases; nucleotides outside the gene matches: 12. Per germline, CDR1 KGHSH and CDR2 LQKENI. This CDR3 is 16 amino acids long.